Reported below is one T cell receptor (beta chain). The J segment lost 7 bases and the V segment lost 0 bases, leaving 1 base of the junction unmatched. The germline gives CDR1 SGDLS, CDR2 YYNGEE. The CDR3 spans 14 residues. This sample was taken from a study of T cell responses to AZD1222 COVID-19 vaccine. Here immunoSEQ multiplex PCR was the method, and the copy in TCRdb shows in-frame clones only, minus some. The table includes 160,000 or so clones, approximately 90% detected once. The rearrangement joins TRBV9 to TRBJ2-2; 9 nucleotides line up with TRBD2. The input for sequencing was peripheral blood, taken on day 0 of AZD1222 vaccination. The receptor comes from an adult in good health. CDR3 loop: CASSVGAGGGELFF. In DNA, the CDR3 is TGTGCCAGCAGCGTAGGAGCGGGAGGCGGGGAGCTGTTTTTT.